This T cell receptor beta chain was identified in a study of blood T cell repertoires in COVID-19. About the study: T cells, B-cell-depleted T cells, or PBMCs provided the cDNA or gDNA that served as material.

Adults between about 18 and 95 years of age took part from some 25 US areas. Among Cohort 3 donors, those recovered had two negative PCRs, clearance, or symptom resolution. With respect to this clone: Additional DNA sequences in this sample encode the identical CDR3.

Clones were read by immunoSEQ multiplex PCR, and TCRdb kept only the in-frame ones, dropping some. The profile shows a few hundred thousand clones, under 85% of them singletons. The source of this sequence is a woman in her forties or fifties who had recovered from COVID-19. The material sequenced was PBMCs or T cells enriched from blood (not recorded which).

This CDR3 is CASSLKGARGNTEAFF. For the CDR3, the DNA is TGTGCCAGCAGCTTGAAGGGGGCCCGAGGGAACACTGAAGCTTTCTTT. The gene calls are TRBV7-2 and TRBJ1-1; TRBD1 agrees at 7 bases. Germline assignment: CDR1 SGHTA and CDR2 FQGNSA. With V trimmed by 3 bases and J by 1 base, 8 bases remained unmatched. The CDR3 contains 16 residues.